The next 6 T cell receptor beta chains were all read from a single sample in a study of T cells in Graves' hyperthyroidism and ophthalmopathy. Amplified TCR beta CDR3 regions derived from RNA transcripts. An initial round of RT-PCR targeting the TCR CDR3 relied on the HTBI primer set. Each CDR3 protein gets one entry after TCRdb re-called the multiplex PCR reads with MiXCR. Among around 490,000 distinct CDR3 sequences listed, nearly 20% were seen once. The sequencing input was blood. These receptors all stem from a man aged 40-49 years with Graves' ophthalmopathy.

The chain combines TRBV12-5 with TRBJ2-7, with 7 bases identical to TRBD1. The germline gives CDR1 LGHNT, CDR2 FRNRAP. This CDR3 comprises 14 residues. V lost 1 base and J lost 6; bases outside the gene matches: 6. The CDR3, as DNA: TGTGCTAGTGGTTTGGGCTCGACAGGGCGCGAGCAGTACTTC. Protein product: CASGLGSTGREQYF.

V usage is TRBV6-5 and J usage is TRBJ2-3; the match to TRBD2 covers 9 bases. With 0 bases clipped from V and 8 bases from J, the junction kept 9 bases outside the gene matches. This CDR3 contains 16 residues. Germline-derived CDR1 and CDR2 are MNHEY and SVGAGI. CDR3 sequence reads: CASSYSGSGSGSTQYF. The DNA of the CDR3 is TGTGCCAGCAGTTACTCGGGTAGCGGGAGCGGGAGTACGCAGTATTTT.

This rearrangement joins TRBV12-5 to TRBJ1-1; TRBD1 is a possible D gene (5 bases). From germline, CDR1 is LGHNT and CDR2 FRNRAP. Trimming cost V 0 bases and J 5 bases, with 16 bases left between them. The CDR3 contains 16 residues. The CDR3 is CASGLVLGGGGTEAFF. In DNA, the CDR3 is TGTGCTAGTGGTTTGGTATTGGGTGGCGGGGGGACTGAAGCTTTCTTT.

The genes are TRBV7-8 and TRBJ1-6; TRBD1 matches at 7 bases. This CDR3 is built from 16 residues. V lost 4 bases and J lost 7; bases outside the gene matches: 10. The germline CDR1 and CDR2 sequences are SGHVS and FQNEAQ. The CDR3 region has the DNA TGTGCCAGCAGCTCCCAGGGGGGGCCCCAGAATTCACCCCTCCACTTT. It translates to CASSSQGGPQNSPLHF.

This clonotype occurred many times. The chain is built from TRBV11-2 and TRBJ2-1; D is perhaps TRBD2 (7 bases). V lost 5 bases and J lost 7, with 21 bases in between. CDR1 is SGHAT and CDR2 is FQNNGV in the germline V gene. This CDR3 has 16 amino acids. The CDR3 bases are TGTGCCAGCAGCGCCCAATGGGGGGGGCCAAGGAATGAGCAGTTCTTC. Translated: CASSAQWGGPRNEQFF.

Concerning this clonotype: The junction does not match germline at one end; this may be a read error. The rearrangement links TRBV5-1 to TRBJ2-1; D not certain. Germline V gene sequence: CDR1 SGHRS, CDR2 YFSETQ. This CDR3 spans 15 amino acids. The DNA for the CDR3 is TGCGCCAGCAGCCAAACTATGCTCAGCGCCAATGAGCGGTTCTTC. This gives the protein CASSQTMLSANERFF.